The rows below give T cell receptor beta chains drawn from one sample of a study of blood T cell repertoires in COVID-19. Repertoires were generated with immunoSEQ multiplex PCR, while TCRdb's copy carries only in-frame clones and drops some. The table has 150,000 to 180,000 clones, about 86% seen once; the top ten hold roughly 29%. The sample taken for sequencing was peripheral blood. Receptors were obtained from a woman aged 60-70 years with acute or convalescent COVID-19. Each CDR3 is given with its conserved first and last residue. Fields, in order: clone size, V gene, D gene, J gene, CDR3 DNA, CDR3 protein. The D gene is left open where the match is weak. Some rows have no size entry. The others give once, few or many, or a class for an expanded clone.

clone size: NA
V gene: TRBV10-1
D gene: NA
J gene: TRBJ2-3
CDR3 DNA: TGCGCCAGCAGTGGTGAGGGGGGGACAGATACGCAGTATTTT
CDR3 protein: CASSGEGGTDTQYF

clone size: NA
V gene: TRBV19
D gene: NA
J gene: TRBJ2-3
CDR3 DNA: TGTGCCAGTAGTCCCCAGGCCTACGGGGTGCAGTATTTT
CDR3 protein: CASSPQAYGVQYF

clone size: NA
V gene: TRBV5-1
D gene: TRBD1
J gene: TRBJ2-1
CDR3 DNA: TGCGCCAGCAGCTTGGTGGTAGGGGGCTTTAATGAGCAGTTCTTC
CDR3 protein: CASSLVVGGFNEQFF

clone size: NA
V gene: TRBV2
D gene: TRBD2
J gene: TRBJ2-2
CDR3 DNA: TGTGCCAGCAGGGCCCCGGGACTAGCGGTTATCGGGGAGCTGTTTTTT
CDR3 protein: CASRAPGLAVIGELFF

clone size: NA
V gene: TRBV29-1
D gene: TRBD1
J gene: TRBJ1-2
CDR3 DNA: TGCAGCGTTGACCGGACAGGCTATGGCTACACCTTC
CDR3 protein: CSVDRTGYGYTF

clone size: NA
V gene: TRBV5-1
D gene: NA
J gene: TRBJ1-3
CDR3 DNA: TGCGCCAGCAGCGGAACCCAGGGGCCTGGAAACACCATATATTTT
CDR3 protein: CASSGTQGPGNTIYF

clone size: NA
V gene: TRBV12-3/TRBV12-4
D gene: NA
J gene: TRBJ1-1
CDR3 DNA: TGTGCCAGCAGGGTAGGAGGCACTGAAGCTTTCTTT
CDR3 protein: CASRVGGTEAFF

clone size: NA
V gene: TRBV18
D gene: TRBD1
J gene: TRBJ2-2
CDR3 DNA: TGTGCCAGCTCACCACAGGTTCCAGGGGGCGCCCTCGGGGAGCTGTTTTTT
CDR3 protein: CASSPQVPGGALGELFF

clone size: NA
V gene: TRBV2
D gene: TRBD1
J gene: TRBJ1-2
CDR3 DNA: TGTGCCAGCAGTGTACAGGGGGATGGCTACACCTTC
CDR3 protein: CASSVQGDGYTF

clone size: few
V gene: TRBV4-1
D gene: NA
J gene: TRBJ1-5
CDR3 DNA: TGCGCCAGCAGCCTCGGGACACGCAATCAGCCCCAGCATTTT
CDR3 protein: CASSLGTRNQPQHF

clone size: NA
V gene: TRBV4-2
D gene: TRBD2
J gene: TRBJ2-1
CDR3 DNA: TGTGCCAGCAGCCAAGTCTGGACTAGCGGGGGTTACAATGAGCAGTTCTTC
CDR3 protein: CASSQVWTSGGYNEQFF

clone size: NA
V gene: TRBV5-1
D gene: NA
J gene: TRBJ1-2
CDR3 DNA: TGCGCCAGCAGCTTGGGTCGGGGGAAATACTATGGCTACACCTTC
CDR3 protein: CASSLGRGKYYGYTF

clone size: NA
V gene: TRBV10-1
D gene: TRBD1
J gene: TRBJ2-2
CDR3 DNA: TGCGCCAGCCAAGCCGGGACAGACACCGGGGAGCTGTTTTTT
CDR3 protein: CASQAGTDTGELFF

clone size: NA
V gene: TRBV5-1
D gene: NA
J gene: TRBJ1-1
CDR3 DNA: TGCGCCAGCAGCTTGATGGGGCCAGGCACTGAAGCTTTCTTT
CDR3 protein: CASSLMGPGTEAFF

clone size: NA
V gene: TRBV7-3
D gene: NA
J gene: TRBJ1-2
CDR3 DNA: TGTGCCAGCAGCACCACGAGGGGGAATGGCTACACCTTC
CDR3 protein: CASSTTRGNGYTF

clone size: NA
V gene: TRBV27
D gene: NA
J gene: TRBJ1-1
CDR3 DNA: TGTGCCAGCATGGCCAGGGGGAACACTGAAGCTTTCTTT
CDR3 protein: CASMARGNTEAFF

clone size: once
V gene: TRBV10-1
D gene: TRBD2
J gene: TRBJ2-3
CDR3 DNA: TGCGCCAGCAGACCCAGCGGGGGGGCAGAAGATACGCAGTATTTT
CDR3 protein: CASRPSGGAEDTQYF

clone size: NA
V gene: TRBV11-2
D gene: NA
J gene: TRBJ2-3
CDR3 DNA: TGTGCCAGCAGCTTGAGCCTTAGCACAGATACGCAGTATTTT
CDR3 protein: CASSLSLSTDTQYF

clone size: NA
V gene: TRBV7-9
D gene: TRBD1
J gene: TRBJ2-1
CDR3 DNA: TGTGCCAGCAGCTCCCTTTCGGCGCTAGGGCCAGGGGGCTACAATGAGCAGTTCTTC
CDR3 protein: CASSSLSALGPGGYNEQFF

clone size: NA
V gene: TRBV6-1
D gene: NA
J gene: TRBJ1-1
CDR3 DNA: TGTGCCAGCAGTGAAGCGGGCAGAACCATGAACACTGAAGCTTTCTTT
CDR3 protein: CASSEAGRTMNTEAFF

clone size: NA
V gene: TRBV25-1
D gene: TRBD1
J gene: TRBJ1-4
CDR3 DNA: TGTGCCAGCAGTAGCCGGACAGGGAGAAAACTGTTTTTT
CDR3 protein: CASSSRTGRKLFF

clone size: NA
V gene: TRBV10-1
D gene: NA
J gene: TRBJ2-3
CDR3 DNA: TGCGCCAGCAGTGATACGGGGCGGGGATACACAGATACGCAGTATTTT
CDR3 protein: CASSDTGRGYTDTQYF

clone size: NA
V gene: TRBV5-1
D gene: TRBD1
J gene: TRBJ1-6
CDR3 DNA: TGCGCCAGCAGATCGTCGGACAGGGGCGCCTATAATTCACCCCTCCACTTT
CDR3 protein: CASRSSDRGAYNSPLHF

clone size: few
V gene: TRBV19
D gene: TRBD1
J gene: TRBJ2-2
CDR3 DNA: TGTGCCAGTAGCCGCAGGACAGGGGGCAACACCGGGGAGCTGTTTTTT
CDR3 protein: CASSRRTGGNTGELFF

clone size: once
V gene: TRBV5-6
D gene: TRBD1
J gene: TRBJ1-1
CDR3 DNA: TGTGCCAGCAGCTTGCTAGGGACAGGGGGAACTGAAGCTTTCTTT
CDR3 protein: CASSLLGTGGTEAFF

clone size: once
V gene: TRBV2
D gene: NA
J gene: TRBJ2-3
CDR3 DNA: TGTGCCAGCGAAAAAGCGGTACGGGTGTATTTT
CDR3 protein: CASEKAVRVYF

clone size: NA
V gene: TRBV5-1
D gene: NA
J gene: TRBJ1-4
CDR3 DNA: TGCGCCAGCAGCTCCGGGGTTGAAAATGAAAAACTGTTTTTT
CDR3 protein: CASSSGVENEKLFF

clone size: NA
V gene: TRBV18
D gene: NA
J gene: TRBJ1-3
CDR3 DNA: TGTGCCAGCACCGCCCGACAGACATCTGGAAACACCATATATTTT
CDR3 protein: CASTARQTSGNTIYF

clone size: NA
V gene: TRBV18
D gene: NA
J gene: TRBJ1-3
CDR3 DNA: TGTGCCAGCTCAGATAAGGGACACCGTGGAAACACCATATATTTT
CDR3 protein: CASSDKGHRGNTIYF